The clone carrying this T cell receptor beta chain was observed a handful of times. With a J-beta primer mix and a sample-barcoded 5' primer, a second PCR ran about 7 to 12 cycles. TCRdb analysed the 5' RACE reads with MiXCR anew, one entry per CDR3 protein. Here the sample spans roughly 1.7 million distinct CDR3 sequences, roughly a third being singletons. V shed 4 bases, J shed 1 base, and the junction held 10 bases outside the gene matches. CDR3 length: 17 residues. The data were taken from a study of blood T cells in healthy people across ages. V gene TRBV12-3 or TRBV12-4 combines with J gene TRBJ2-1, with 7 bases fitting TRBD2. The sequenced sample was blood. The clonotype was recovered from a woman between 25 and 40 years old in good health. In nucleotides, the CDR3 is TGTGCCAGCAGTTCTCCCTACGGGGGAGGGTCCTACAATGAGCAGTTCTTC. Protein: CASSSPYGGGSYNEQFF.